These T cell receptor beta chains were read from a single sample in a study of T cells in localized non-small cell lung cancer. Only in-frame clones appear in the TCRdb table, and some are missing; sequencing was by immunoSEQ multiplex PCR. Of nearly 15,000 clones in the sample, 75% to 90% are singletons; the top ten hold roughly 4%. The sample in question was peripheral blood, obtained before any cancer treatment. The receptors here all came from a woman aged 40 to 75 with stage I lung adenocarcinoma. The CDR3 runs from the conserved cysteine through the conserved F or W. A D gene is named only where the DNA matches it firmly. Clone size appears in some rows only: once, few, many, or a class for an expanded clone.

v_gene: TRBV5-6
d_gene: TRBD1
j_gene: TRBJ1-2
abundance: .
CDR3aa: CASSLARDRGRVDYGYTF
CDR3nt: TGTGCCAGCAGCTTGGCCCGGGACAGGGGGCGCGTAGACTATGGCTACACCTTC

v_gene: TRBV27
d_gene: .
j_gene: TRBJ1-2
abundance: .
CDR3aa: CASSSGTNYGYTF
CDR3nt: TGTGCCAGCAGCTCAGGGACAAACTATGGCTACACCTTC

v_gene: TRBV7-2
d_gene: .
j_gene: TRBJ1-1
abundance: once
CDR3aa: CASSLARGTEAFF
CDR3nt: TGTGCCAGCAGCTTAGCGCGGGGGACCGAAGCTTTCTTT

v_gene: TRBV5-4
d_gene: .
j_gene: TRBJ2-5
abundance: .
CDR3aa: CASSFRGAGGETQYF
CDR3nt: TGTGCCAGCAGCTTCCGCGGGGCCGGGGGAGAGACCCAGTACTTC

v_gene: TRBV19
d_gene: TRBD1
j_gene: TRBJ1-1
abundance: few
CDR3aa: CASSAGTGLEAFF
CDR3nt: TGTGCCAGTAGTGCCGGGACAGGGCTTGAAGCTTTCTTT

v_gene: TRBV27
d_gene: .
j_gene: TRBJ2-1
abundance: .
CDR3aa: CASSNRPFSYNEQFF
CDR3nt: TGTGCCAGCAGTAACAGGCCCTTTTCCTACAATGAGCAGTTCTTC

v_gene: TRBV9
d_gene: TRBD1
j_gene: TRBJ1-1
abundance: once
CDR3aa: CASSVWTGISVTEAFF
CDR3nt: TGTGCCAGCAGCGTTTGGACAGGGATTTCTGTTACTGAAGCTTTCTTT

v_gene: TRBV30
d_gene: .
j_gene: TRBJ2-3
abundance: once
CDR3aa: CAWTPPSHTDTQYF
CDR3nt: TGTGCCTGGACCCCCCCCTCCCACACAGATACGCAGTATTTT

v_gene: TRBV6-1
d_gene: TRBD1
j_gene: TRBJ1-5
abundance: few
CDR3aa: CASSEQSGGFNQPQHF
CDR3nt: TGTGCCAGCAGTGAACAGTCAGGGGGCTTCAATCAGCCCCAGCATTTT

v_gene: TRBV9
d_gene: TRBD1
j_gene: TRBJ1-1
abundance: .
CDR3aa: CASSFTGTGTEAFF
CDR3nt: TGTGCCAGCAGCTTTACCGGGACAGGGACTGAAGCTTTCTTT

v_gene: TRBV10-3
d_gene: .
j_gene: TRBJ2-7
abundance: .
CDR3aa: CAISEAAEQQYF
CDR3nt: TGTGCCATCAGTGAGGCAGCGGAGCAACAGTACTTC

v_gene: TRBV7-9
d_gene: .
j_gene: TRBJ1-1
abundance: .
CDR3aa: CASSLSGAALF
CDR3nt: TGTGCCAGCAGCTTAAGCGGAGCCGCTCTCTTT

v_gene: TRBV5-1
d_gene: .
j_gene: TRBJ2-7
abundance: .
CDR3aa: CASRIGIGTNYEQYF
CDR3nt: TGCGCCAGCAGGATTGGGATCGGCACGAACTACGAGCAGTACTTC

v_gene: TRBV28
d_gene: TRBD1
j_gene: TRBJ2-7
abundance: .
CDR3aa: CASSPSPGTGSLEQYF
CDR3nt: TGTGCCAGCAGTCCATCCCCCGGGACAGGGTCACTCGAGCAGTACTTC

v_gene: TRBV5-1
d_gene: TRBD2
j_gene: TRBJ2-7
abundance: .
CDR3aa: CASSGTSGAYEQYF
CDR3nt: TGCGCCAGCAGCGGAACTAGCGGAGCCTACGAGCAGTACTTC

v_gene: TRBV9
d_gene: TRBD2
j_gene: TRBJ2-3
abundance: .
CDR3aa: CASSARLAGSTDTQYF
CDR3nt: TGTGCCAGCAGCGCCCGACTAGCGGGGAGCACAGATACGCAGTATTTT

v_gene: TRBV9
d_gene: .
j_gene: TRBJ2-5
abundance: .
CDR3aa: CASRREVEETQYF
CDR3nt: TGTGCCAGCAGGAGAGAGGTGGAGGAGACCCAGTACTTC

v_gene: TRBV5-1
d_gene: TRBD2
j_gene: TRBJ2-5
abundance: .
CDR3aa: CASSLGGGAQETQYF
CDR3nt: TGCGCCAGCAGCTTGGGCGGGGGGGCACAAGAGACCCAGTACTTC

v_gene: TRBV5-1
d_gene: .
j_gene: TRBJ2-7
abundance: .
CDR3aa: CASSTASGTEQYF
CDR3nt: TGCGCCAGCAGCACCGCTTCCGGAACCGAGCAGTACTTC

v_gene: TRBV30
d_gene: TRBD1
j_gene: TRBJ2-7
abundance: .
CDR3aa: CAWADRDGEQYF
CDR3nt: TGTGCCTGGGCCGACAGGGATGGCGAGCAGTACTTC

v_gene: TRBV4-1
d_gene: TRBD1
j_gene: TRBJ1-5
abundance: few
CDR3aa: CASSQGGILGGSNQPQHF
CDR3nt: TGCGCCAGCAGCCAAGGGGGAATATTAGGGGGCAGCAATCAGCCCCAGCATTTT

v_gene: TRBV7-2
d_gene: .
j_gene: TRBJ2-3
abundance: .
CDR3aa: CASSDSPLRGTQYF
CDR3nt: TGTGCCAGCAGCGACTCGCCATTGAGAGGGACGCAGTATTTT

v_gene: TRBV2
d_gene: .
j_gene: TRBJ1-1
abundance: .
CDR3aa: CASGPSITEAFF
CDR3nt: TGTGCCAGTGGCCCTTCTATCACTGAAGCTTTCTTT

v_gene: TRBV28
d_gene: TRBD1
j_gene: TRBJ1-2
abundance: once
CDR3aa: CASSPWTGGGYGYTF
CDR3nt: TGTGCCAGCAGTCCATGGACAGGGGGAGGTTATGGCTACACCTTC

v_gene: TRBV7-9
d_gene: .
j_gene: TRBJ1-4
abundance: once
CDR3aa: CASSYHGNEKLFF
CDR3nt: TGTGCCAGCAGCTATCACGGGAATGAAAAACTGTTTTTT

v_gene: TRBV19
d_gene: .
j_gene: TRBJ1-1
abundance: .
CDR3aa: CASDPGLNTEAFF
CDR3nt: TGTGCCAGCGATCCAGGACTGAACACTGAAGCTTTCTTT

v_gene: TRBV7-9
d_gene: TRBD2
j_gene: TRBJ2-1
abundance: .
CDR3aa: CASRSAGGNEQFF
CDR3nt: TGTGCCAGCCGGTCAGCGGGGGGCAATGAGCAGTTCTTC

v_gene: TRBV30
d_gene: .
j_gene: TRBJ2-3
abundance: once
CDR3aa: CAWMANRRTDTQYF
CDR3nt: TGTGCCTGGATGGCGAACAGGAGGACAGATACGCAGTATTTT

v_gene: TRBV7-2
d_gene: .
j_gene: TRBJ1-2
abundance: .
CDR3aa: CASSSPGSALLGYTF
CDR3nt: TGTGCCAGCAGTTCTCCGGGTTCTGCACTACTTGGCTACACCTTC

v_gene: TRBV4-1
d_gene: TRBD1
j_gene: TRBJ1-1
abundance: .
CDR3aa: CASSDVPGTGVEAFF
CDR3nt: TGCGCCAGCAGCGACGTGCCCGGGACAGGGGTTGAAGCTTTCTTT

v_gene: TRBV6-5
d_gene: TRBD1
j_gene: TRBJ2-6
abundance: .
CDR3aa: CASTSPGQGANVLTF
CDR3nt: TGTGCCAGCACATCCCCGGGACAGGGTGCCAACGTCCTGACTTTC

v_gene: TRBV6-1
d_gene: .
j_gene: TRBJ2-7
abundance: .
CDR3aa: CASSEAAFSYEQYF
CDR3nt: TGTGCCAGCAGTGAAGCAGCGTTCTCCTACGAGCAGTACTTC

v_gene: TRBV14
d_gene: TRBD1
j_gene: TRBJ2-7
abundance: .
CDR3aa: CASSHRTGGSEQYF
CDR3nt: TGTGCCAGCAGCCATCGGACAGGGGGCTCCGAGCAGTACTTC

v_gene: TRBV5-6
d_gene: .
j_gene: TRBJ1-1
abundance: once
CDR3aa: CASSPLRTANTEAFF
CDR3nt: TGTGCCAGCAGCCCGCTTCGGACAGCGAACACTGAAGCTTTCTTT

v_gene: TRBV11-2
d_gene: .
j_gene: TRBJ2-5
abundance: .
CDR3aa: CASSLGKPGGTQYF
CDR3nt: TGTGCCAGCAGCTTAGGAAAACCAGGCGGGACCCAGTACTTC

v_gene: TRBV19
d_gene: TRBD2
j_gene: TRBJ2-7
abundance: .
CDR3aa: CASSLTSGGQSYEQYF
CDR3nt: TGTGCCAGTAGTTTGACTAGCGGGGGGCAATCCTACGAGCAGTACTTC

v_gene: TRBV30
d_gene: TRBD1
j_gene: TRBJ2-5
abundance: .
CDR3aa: CAWGTGVTETQYF
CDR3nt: TGTGCCTGGGGGACAGGGGTGACGGAGACCCAGTACTTC

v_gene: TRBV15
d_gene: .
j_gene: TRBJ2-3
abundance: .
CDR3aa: CATSRDRGTTDTQYF
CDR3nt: TGTGCCACCAGCAGAGATCGGGGGACCACAGATACGCAGTATTTT

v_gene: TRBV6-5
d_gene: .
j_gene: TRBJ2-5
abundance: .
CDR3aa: CASRPPGRATQYF
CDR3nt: TGTGCCAGCAGACCACCGGGACGAGCGACCCAGTACTTC

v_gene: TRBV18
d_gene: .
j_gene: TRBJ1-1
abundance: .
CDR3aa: CASSLYYKTGNTEAFF
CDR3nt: TGTGCCAGCTCACTATACTACAAAACAGGGAACACTGAAGCTTTCTTT

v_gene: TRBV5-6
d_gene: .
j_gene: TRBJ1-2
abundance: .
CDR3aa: CASTLFDYGYTF
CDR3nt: TGTGCCAGCACACTATTCGACTATGGCTACACCTTC

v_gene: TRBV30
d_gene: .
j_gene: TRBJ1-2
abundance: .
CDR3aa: CAWSPGLRGGYTF
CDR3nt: TGTGCCTGGAGTCCCGGACTGAGAGGTGGCTACACCTTC

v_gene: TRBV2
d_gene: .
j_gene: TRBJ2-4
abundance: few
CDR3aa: CASSLGGNIQYF
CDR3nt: TGTGCCAGCAGCTTAGGGGGAAACATTCAGTACTTC

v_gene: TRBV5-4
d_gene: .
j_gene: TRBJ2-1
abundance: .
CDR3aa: CASSRDFNDEQFF
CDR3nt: TGTGCCAGCAGTCGGGACTTCAACGATGAGCAGTTCTTC